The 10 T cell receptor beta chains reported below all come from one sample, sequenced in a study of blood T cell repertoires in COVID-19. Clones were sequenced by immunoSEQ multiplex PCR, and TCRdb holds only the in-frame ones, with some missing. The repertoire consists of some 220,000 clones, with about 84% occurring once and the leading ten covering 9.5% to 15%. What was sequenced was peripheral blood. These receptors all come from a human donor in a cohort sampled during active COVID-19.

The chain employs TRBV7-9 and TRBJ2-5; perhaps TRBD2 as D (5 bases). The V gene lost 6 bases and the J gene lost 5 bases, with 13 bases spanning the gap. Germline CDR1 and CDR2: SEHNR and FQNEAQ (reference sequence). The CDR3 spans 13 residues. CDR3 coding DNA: TGTGCCAGCAGACTTGGACTTGGCGAGACCCAGTACTTC. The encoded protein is CASRLGLGETQYF.

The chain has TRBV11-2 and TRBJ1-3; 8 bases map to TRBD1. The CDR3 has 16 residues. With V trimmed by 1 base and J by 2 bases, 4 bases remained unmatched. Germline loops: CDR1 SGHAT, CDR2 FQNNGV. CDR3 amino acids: CASSLGQGSPGNTIYF. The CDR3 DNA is TGTGCCAGCAGCTTAGGACAGGGGTCCCCTGGAAACACCATATATTTT.

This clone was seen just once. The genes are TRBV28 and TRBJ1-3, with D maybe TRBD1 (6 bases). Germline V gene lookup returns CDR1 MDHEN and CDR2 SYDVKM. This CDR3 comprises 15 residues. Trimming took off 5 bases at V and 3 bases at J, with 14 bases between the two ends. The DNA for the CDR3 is TGTGCCAGCAGTCCCCTCTCGGACAGTGGAAACACCATATATTTT. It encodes CASSPLSDSGNTIYF. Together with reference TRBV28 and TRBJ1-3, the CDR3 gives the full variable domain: DVKVTQSSRYLVKRTGEKVFLECVQDMDHENMFWYRQDPGLGLRLIYFSYDVKMKEKGDIPEGYSVSREKKERFSLILESASTNQTSMYLCASSPLSDSGNTIYFGEGSWLTVV.

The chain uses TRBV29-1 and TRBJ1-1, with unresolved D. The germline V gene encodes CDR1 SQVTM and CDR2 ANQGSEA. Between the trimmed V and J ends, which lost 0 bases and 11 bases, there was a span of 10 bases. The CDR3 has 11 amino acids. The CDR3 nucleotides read TGCAGCGTTGAAGATCCCGGGTCGGCTTTCTTT. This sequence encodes CSVEDPGSAFF. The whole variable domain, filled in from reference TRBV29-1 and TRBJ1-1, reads SAVISQKPSRDICQRGTSLTIQCQVDSQVTMMFWYRQQPGQSLTLIATANQGSEATYESGFVIDKFPISRPNLTFSTLTVSNMSPEDSSIYLCSVEDPGSAFFGQGTRLTVV.

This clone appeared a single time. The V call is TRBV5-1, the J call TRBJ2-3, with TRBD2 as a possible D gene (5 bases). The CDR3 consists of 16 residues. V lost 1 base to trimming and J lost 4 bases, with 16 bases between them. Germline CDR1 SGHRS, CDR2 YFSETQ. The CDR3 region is CASSLRQAGGPDTQYF. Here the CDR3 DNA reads TGCGCCAGCAGCTTGAGGCAGGCCGGAGGCCCAGATACGCAGTATTTT.

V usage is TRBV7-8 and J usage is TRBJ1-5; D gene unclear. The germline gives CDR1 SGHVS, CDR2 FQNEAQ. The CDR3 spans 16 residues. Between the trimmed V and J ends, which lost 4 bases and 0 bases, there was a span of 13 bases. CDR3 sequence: CASSYTRRYSNQPQHF. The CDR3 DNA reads TGTGCCAGCAGCTACACACGGAGATATAGCAATCAGCCCCAGCATTTT. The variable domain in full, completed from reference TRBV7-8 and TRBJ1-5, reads GAGVSQSPRYKVAKRGQDVALRCDPISGHVSLFWYQQALGQGPEFLTYFQNEAQLDKSGLPSDRFFAERPEGSVSTLKIQRTQQEDSAVYLCASSYTRRYSNQPQHFGDGTRLSIL.

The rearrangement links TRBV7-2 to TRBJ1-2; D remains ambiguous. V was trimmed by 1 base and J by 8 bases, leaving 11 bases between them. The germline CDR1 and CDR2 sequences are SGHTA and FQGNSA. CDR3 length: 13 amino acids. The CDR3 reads CASSLEERRGYTF. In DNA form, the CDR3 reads TGTGCCAGCAGCTTAGAAGAGCGTAGGGGCTACACCTTC.

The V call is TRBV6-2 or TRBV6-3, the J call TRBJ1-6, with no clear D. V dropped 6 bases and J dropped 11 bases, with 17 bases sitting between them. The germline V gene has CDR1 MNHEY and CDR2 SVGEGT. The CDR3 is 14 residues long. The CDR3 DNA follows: TGTGCCAGCAGCTCGACGGGCGTCGGGACACCCCTCCACTTT. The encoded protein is CASSSTGVGTPLHF.

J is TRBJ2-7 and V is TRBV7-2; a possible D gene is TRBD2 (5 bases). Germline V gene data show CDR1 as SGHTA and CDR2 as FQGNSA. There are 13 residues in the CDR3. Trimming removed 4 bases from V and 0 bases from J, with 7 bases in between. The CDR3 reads CASSSGISYEQYF. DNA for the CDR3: TGTGCCAGCAGCTCCGGGATCTCCTACGAGCAGTACTTC.

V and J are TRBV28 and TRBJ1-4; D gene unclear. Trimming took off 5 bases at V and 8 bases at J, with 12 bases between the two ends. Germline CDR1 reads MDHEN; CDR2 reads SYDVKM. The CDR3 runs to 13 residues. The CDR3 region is CASSPSQAEKLFF. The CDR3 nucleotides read TGTGCCAGCAGTCCTTCCCAGGCCGAAAAACTGTTTTTT. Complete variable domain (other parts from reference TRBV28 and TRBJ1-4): DVKVTQSSRYLVKRTGEKVFLECVQDMDHENMFWYRQDPGLGLRLIYFSYDVKMKEKGDIPEGYSVSREKKERFSLILESASTNQTSMYLCASSPSQAEKLFFGSGTQLSVL.